This T cell receptor (beta chain) was sequenced in a study of CD4+ T cells in melanoma (dated by TCRdb to 2022 to 2024). Study-wide context: Neoantigen-specific CD4+ T cells in human melanoma were what the study investigated.

The library came from the immunoSEQ multiplex PCR assay. This immuneACCESS table, as held by TCRdb, lists in-frame sequences with V and J called but not all clones. Of the missing ones, under half trace to an unresolved V gene in checked studies; the others have no known cause. For this sample there are more than 12,000 clones; 75% to 90% appear just once. The ten largest clones add up to 6.4% of the sample. There are 16 amino acids in the CDR3, from cysteine to phenylalanine inclusive. Just the 48-base CDR3 DNA is kept, in frame starting at base 1. V drops 3 bases and J drops 7 bases, leaving 19 bases in between. CDR1 and CDR2 (SGHRS, YFSETQ) derive from the germline V gene. Note on this clone: Its recognized antigen is unknown. Base qualities are not provided; no much larger clone lies one nucleotide away.

General findings and caveats noted by the study authors: The report described a correlation between neoantigen-specific CD4+ T cells and the function of CD8+ T cells, macrophages and B cells. According to the report, neoantigen-specific CD4+ T cells in melanoma displayed diverse differentiation states.

Donors were patients with melanoma. The sequence derives from a human donor with melanoma. The chain is encoded by TRBV5-1 joined to TRBJ1-4; the D gene cannot be resolved reliably. Source material: cells from a culture (not recorded whether cultured in vitro). In nucleotide form, the sequence is TGCGCCAGCAGCTCAGTCGCCGGGCCCCGAGGTGAAAAACTGTTTTTT. Its amino acids are CASSSVAGPRGEKLFF.